In its sample, the clone carrying this TCR beta chain was seen a few times. The antigen is not known. These data come from a study of cytomegalovirus exposure and HLA in healthy donors. Whole-study results and caveats: Reportedly, fewer N-insertions than the 666-donor mean appeared in an Asian-associated ancestry cluster in a later analysis.

The study ran its PCR with 60 Vbeta and 13 Jbeta primers. Profiling relied on immunoSEQ multiplex PCR, and the TCRdb table lists in-frame clones only, not all of them. The sample lists approximately 160,000 clones; 77% were seen once. The CDR3 runs 14 residues. Per germline, CDR1 LGHNT and CDR2 FRNRAP. Between the trimmed V and J ends, which lost 1 base and 6 bases, there was a span of 13 bases. Sequences were obtained from PBMCs. This rearrangement joins TRBV12-5 to TRBJ2-7, with D perhaps matching TRBD1 (5 bases). The receptor comes from a woman aged 25 to 39 in good health and CMV-seropositive. CDR3 in amino acids: CASGLDAGSREQYF. In DNA, the CDR3 is TGTGCTAGTGGTTTGGACGCAGGGTCCCGCGAGCAGTACTTC.